The TCR beta chain under discussion was sequenced for a study of blood T cell repertoires in COVID-19. Study context: The study drew acute and convalescent COVID-19 samples from the United States, Italy and Spain. In each case, the material was cDNA or gDNA derived from T cells, B-cell-depleted T cells, or PBMCs.

TCRdb's table, derived via immunoSEQ multiplex PCR, lists solely in-frame clones and lacks some. The sample includes some 66,000 clones, 82% of them seen just once. CDR3 length: 18 amino acids. After removal of 3 bases from V and 3 bases from J, the junction contained 11 bases not matched to a gene. Germline lookup yields CDR1 SGHTA and CDR2 FQGNSA. The sample was peripheral blood. The rearrangement uses TRBV7-2 and TRBJ2-2; 9 bases agree with TRBD2. This clonotype was obtained from a man between 60 and 75 years old with acute or convalescent COVID-19. The CDR3 reads CASSFFVWAGGDTGELFF. Here the CDR3 DNA reads TGTGCCAGCAGCTTCTTCGTATGGGCGGGGGGGGACACCGGGGAGCTGTTTTTT.